Listed here are 18 T cell receptor beta chains from one sample, sequenced in a study of human thymus T cells. Sequenced by immunoSEQ multiplex PCR; TCRdb stores in-frame clones only, minus some. The table lists tens of thousands of clones, about 95% of them singletons. Corrective heart surgery yielded resections, and these provided the thymus tissue. The specimen was thymus tissue. The receptors derive from a girl under three years old with a congenital heart defect but otherwise immunologically healthy.

The CDR3 nucleotides read TGTGCCAGCAGCTCGGGACAGGGCCCCACTGAAGCTTTCTTT. It yields the protein CASSSGQGPTEAFF. The gene calls are TRBV14 and TRBJ1-1; 9 nucleotides agree with TRBD1. The CDR3 consists of 14 residues. The V segment lost 5 bases and the J segment 4 bases; nucleotides outside the gene matches: 5. Germline lookup yields CDR1 SGHDN and CDR2 FVKESK.

This clone was observed a few times. CDR3 in DNA: TGCGCCAGCAGCTCCGGGACTGCGAACACCGGGGAGCTGTTTTTT. This codes for CASSSGTANTGELFF. The V call is TRBV5-1, the J call TRBJ2-2, with D possibly TRBD2 on 6 matching bases. V was trimmed by 3 bases and J by 0 bases, leaving 9 bases between them. The CDR3 has 15 amino acids. CDR1 and CDR2 from the germline V gene are SGHRS and YFSETQ.

The chain employs TRBV2 and TRBJ2-7, with no clear D. Trimming stripped 5 bases from V and 0 bases from J, with 14 bases between. Germline V gene sequence: CDR1 SNHLY, CDR2 FYNNEI. CDR3 size: 15 residues. The CDR3 sequence: CASSTSSVYSYEQYF. The DNA for the CDR3 is TGTGCCAGCAGTACCTCCTCGGTCTACTCCTACGAGCAGTACTTC.

The V and J genes are TRBV13 and TRBJ2-5, with D possibly matching TRBD1 (5 bases). Germline lookup yields CDR1 PRHDT and CDR2 FYEKMQ (reference sequence). CDR3 size: 14 residues. V lost 3 bases, J lost 5 bases, and 13 bases lay in between. In DNA, the CDR3 is TGTGCCAGCAGCTTTGTCAAGGGGATCGAGACCCAGTACTTC. This codes for CASSFVKGIETQYF.

This chain links TRBV7-9 with TRBJ2-5; D call uncertain. With 6 bases removed from V and 7 bases from J, the gap between germline ends came to 33 bases. The CDR3 covers 19 residues. The germline V gene encodes CDR1 SEHNR and CDR2 FQNEAQ (reference sequence). CDR3 sequence reads: CASSLKHIRPPERGGTQYF. CDR3 DNA sequence: TGTGCCAGCAGTTTAAAGCACATTCGGCCCCCTGAACGTGGTGGGACCCAGTACTTC. Drawing the rest from reference TRBV7-9 and TRBJ2-5, the complete variable domain is DTGVSQNPRHKITKRGQNVTFRCDPISEHNRLYWYRQTLGQGPEFLTYFQNEAQLEKSRLLSDRFSAERPKGSFSTLEIQRTEQGDSAMYLCASSLKHIRPPERGGTQYFGPGTRLLVL.

The chain uses TRBV4-1 and TRBJ2-2; 12 bases align to TRBD2. CDR3 length equals 21 residues. Germline-derived CDR1 and CDR2 are MGHRA and YSYEKL. J lost 9 bases, V lost 1 base, and 21 bases had no gene match. The CDR3 is CASSQGPRGSLAGGGGWELFF. In nucleotides, the CDR3 is TGCGCCAGCAGCCAAGGTCCCCGGGGGAGCCTAGCGGGAGGGGGTGGCTGGGAGCTGTTTTTT.

This clone was seen only once. V usage is TRBV2 and J usage is TRBJ2-7; D is unresolved. V gave up 4 bases and J gave up 3 bases, with 7 bases separating them. Germline V gives CDR1 SNHLY, CDR2 FYNNEI. The CDR3 is 12 amino acids. DNA of the CDR3: TGTGCCAGCAGTGCTAGGGACTACGAGCAGTACTTC. Residues: CASSARDYEQYF.

V is TRBV5-6 and J is TRBJ2-5, with D perhaps matching TRBD1 or TRBD2 (5 bases each). V gave up 2 bases and J gave up 0 bases, with 14 bases separating them. The CDR3 loop spans 16 amino acids. Germline CDR1 reads SGHDT; CDR2 reads YYEEEE. CDR3 in amino acids: CASSLNRDPDQETQYF. The CDR3 nucleotides read TGTGCCAGCAGCTTAAACCGGGACCCCGACCAAGAGACCCAGTACTTC.

This clone was recorded once. V and J are TRBV14 and TRBJ2-1; 10 bases match TRBD2. This CDR3 region has 17 residues. V was clipped by 0 bases and J by 5 bases; unmatched bases: 7. The germline CDR1 and CDR2 sequences are SGHDN and FVKESK. CDR3 residues: CASSQDGTSASDNEQFF. CDR3 DNA sequence: TGTGCCAGCAGCCAAGACGGGACTAGCGCTTCCGACAATGAGCAGTTCTTC.

J is TRBJ1-3 and V is TRBV18, with 8 bases that match TRBD1. V shed 1 base and J 6 bases; nucleotides not matched to a gene: 20. The CDR3 length is 20 residues. The germline V gene encodes CDR1 KGHSH and CDR2 LQKENI. The DNA of the CDR3 is TGTGCCAGCTCACCACGGAGCCTCAGTTTTGGACAGGGTGAGGAAAACACCATATATTTT. Translated, it gives CASSPRSLSFGQGEENTIYF.

In this sample, this clone turned up a few times. The rearrangement links TRBV30 to TRBJ2-2; 8 nucleotides line up with TRBD2. Per germline, CDR1 GTSNPN and CDR2 SVGIG (reference sequence). This CDR3 comprises 13 residues. J was trimmed by 7 bases and V by 4 bases; bases with no gene match: 5. The CDR3 DNA reads as TGTGCCTGGACAGCGGGAGCGGGCGGGGAGCTGTTTTTT. Translated: CAWTAGAGGELFF.

CDR3 coding DNA: TGTGCCAGCTCAACGCGGGACACCGACCCGAACACTGAAGCTTTCTTT. Protein: CASSTRDTDPNTEAFF. The V gene is TRBV18, the J gene TRBJ1-1; D might be TRBD1 (6 bases). The CDR3 spans 16 residues. Trimming left V 5 bases short and J 1 base short, with 17 bases between. Germline V CDR1 and CDR2: KGHSH, LQKENI.

This chain joins TRBV28 and TRBJ1-5; tentatively, D is TRBD1 (5 bases). This CDR3 contains 14 residues. Germline lookup yields CDR1 MDHEN and CDR2 SYDVKM. Trimming took 3 bases from V and 6 from J, leaving 12 bases between them. CDR3 sequence reads: CASSFVGTGQPQHF. As DNA, the CDR3 is TGTGCCAGCAGTTTCGTCGGAACAGGTCAGCCCCAGCATTTT.

The count of this clone is one. The chain has TRBV28 and TRBJ1-2; D remains ambiguous. The length of the CDR3 is 14 residues. Germline CDR1 MDHEN, CDR2 SYDVKM. V was shortened by 2 bases and J by 8 bases, with 15 bases between the two germline ends. CDR3 nucleotides: TGTGCCAGCAGTTTACCGTCCCCTATGAGCGGCTACACCTTC. Its translation: CASSLPSPMSGYTF.

The chain uses TRBV4-3 and TRBJ2-1; 10 bases are a match to TRBD2. V gave up 4 bases and J gave up 4 bases; unmatched junction bases: 10. Germline CDR1 is LGHNA and CDR2 is YSLEER. The CDR3 contains 17 residues. Here the CDR3 reads CASSPRPTSGAYNEQFF. The CDR3 bases are TGCGCCAGCAGCCCTCGGCCCACTAGCGGGGCTTACAATGAGCAGTTCTTC.

The V call is TRBV7-2, the J call TRBJ2-7, with D maybe TRBD1 (6 bases). CDR1 SGHTA and CDR2 FQGNSA come from the germline V gene. V shed 5 bases and J shed 4 bases, with 18 bases lying between them. The CDR3 runs 15 residues. CDR3 coding DNA: TGTGCCAGCAGCCTAAGACAGGTTAAGATTTACGAGCAGTACTTC. This translates into CASSLRQVKIYEQYF. The whole variable domain, filled in from reference TRBV7-2 and TRBJ2-7, reads GAGVSQSPSNKVTEKGKDVELRCDPISGHTALYWYRQSLGQGLEFLIYFQGNSAPDKSGLPSDRFSAERTGGSVSTLTIQRTQQEDSAVYLCASSLRQVKIYEQYFGPGTRLTVT.

The chain links TRBV7-9 to TRBJ2-1, with TRBD1 as a possible D gene (6 bases). CDR1 SEHNR and CDR2 FQNEAQ come from the germline V gene (reference sequence). V gave up 2 bases and J gave up 4 bases, with 18 bases separating them. The CDR3 contains 17 residues. Here the CDR3 reads CASSLPETGPRYNEQFF. In nucleotides, the CDR3 is TGTGCCAGCAGCTTACCCGAAACAGGGCCTAGGTACAATGAGCAGTTCTTC.

The CDR3: CASSQTRQRAGDIAKNIQYF. CDR3 nucleotides: TGCGCCAGCAGCCAAACTAGGCAGCGGGCTGGGGATATAGCCAAAAACATTCAGTACTTC. The chain uses TRBV4-3 and TRBJ2-4; possible D gene TRBD2, 6 bases. The CDR3 covers 20 residues. V lost 2 bases, J lost 0 bases, and 23 bases lay in between. Germline CDR1 and CDR2: LGHNA and YSLEER.